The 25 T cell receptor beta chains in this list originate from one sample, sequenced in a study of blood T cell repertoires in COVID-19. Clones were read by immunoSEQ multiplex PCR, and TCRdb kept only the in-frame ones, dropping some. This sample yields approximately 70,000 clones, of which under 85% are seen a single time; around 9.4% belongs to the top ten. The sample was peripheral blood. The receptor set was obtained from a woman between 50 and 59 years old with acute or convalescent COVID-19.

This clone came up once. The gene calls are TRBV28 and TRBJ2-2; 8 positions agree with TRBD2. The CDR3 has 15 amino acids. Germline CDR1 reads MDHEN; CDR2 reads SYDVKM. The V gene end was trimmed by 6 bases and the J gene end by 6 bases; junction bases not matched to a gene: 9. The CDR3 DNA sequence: TGTGCCAGCAGAGTCCCCGTCGGGAGGGCCGGGGAGCTGTTTTTT. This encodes CASRVPVGRAGELFF.

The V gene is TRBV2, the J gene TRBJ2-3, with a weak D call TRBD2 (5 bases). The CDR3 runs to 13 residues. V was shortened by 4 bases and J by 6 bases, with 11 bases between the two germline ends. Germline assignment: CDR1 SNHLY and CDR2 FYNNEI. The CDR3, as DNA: TGTGCCAGCAGTGGACTAATGGGGGATACGCAGTATTTT. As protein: CASSGLMGDTQYF.

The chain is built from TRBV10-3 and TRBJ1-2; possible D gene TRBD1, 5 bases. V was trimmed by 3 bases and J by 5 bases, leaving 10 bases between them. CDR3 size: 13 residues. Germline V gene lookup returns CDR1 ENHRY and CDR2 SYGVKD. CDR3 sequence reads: CAISDVDNYGYTF. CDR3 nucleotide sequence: TGTGCCATCAGTGACGTGGACAATTATGGCTACACCTTC.

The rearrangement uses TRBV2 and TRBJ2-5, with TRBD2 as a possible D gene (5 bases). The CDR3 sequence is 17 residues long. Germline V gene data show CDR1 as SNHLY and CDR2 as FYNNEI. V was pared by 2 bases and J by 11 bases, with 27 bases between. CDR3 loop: CASSEWRQAMLDGRQYF. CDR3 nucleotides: TGTGCCAGCAGTGAATGGAGGCAGGCCATGCTCGACGGTCGGCAGTACTTC.

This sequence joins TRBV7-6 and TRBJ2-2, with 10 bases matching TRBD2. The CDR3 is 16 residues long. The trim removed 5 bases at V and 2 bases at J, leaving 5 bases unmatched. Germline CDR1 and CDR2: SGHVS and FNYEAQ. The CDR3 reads CASSKGLAVNTGELFF. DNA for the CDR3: TGTGCCAGCAGCAAAGGACTAGCGGTTAACACCGGGGAGCTGTTTTTT.

CDR3 sequence reads: CASSVEGTLIGDSPLHF. DNA for the CDR3: TGTGCCAGCAGCGTAGAGGGGACACTAATAGGAGATTCACCCCTCCACTTT. V is TRBV9 and J is TRBJ1-6; perhaps TRBD1 as D (6 bases). This CDR3 is built from 17 residues. V was pared by 0 bases and J by 8 bases, with 18 bases between. Per germline, CDR1 SGDLS and CDR2 YYNGEE.

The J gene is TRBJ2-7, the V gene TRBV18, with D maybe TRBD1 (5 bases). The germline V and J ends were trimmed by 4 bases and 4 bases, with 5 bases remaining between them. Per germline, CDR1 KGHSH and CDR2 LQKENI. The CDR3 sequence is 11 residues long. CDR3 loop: CASSRTYEQYF. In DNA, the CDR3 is TGTGCCAGCTCACGGACATACGAGCAGTACTTC.

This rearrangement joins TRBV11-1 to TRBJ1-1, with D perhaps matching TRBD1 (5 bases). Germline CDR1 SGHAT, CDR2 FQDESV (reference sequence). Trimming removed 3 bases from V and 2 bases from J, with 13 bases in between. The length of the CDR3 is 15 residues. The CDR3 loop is CASSLLGQVNTEAFF. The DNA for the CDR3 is TGTGCCAGCAGCTTGTTGGGGCAGGTTAACACTGAAGCTTTCTTT.

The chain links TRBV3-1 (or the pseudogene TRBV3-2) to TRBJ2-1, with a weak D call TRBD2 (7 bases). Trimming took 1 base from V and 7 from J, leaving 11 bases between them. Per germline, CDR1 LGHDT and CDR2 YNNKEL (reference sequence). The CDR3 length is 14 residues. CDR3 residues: CASSQGGGLNEQFF. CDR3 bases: TGTGCCAGCAGCCAAGGGGGGGGGCTTAATGAGCAGTTCTTC.

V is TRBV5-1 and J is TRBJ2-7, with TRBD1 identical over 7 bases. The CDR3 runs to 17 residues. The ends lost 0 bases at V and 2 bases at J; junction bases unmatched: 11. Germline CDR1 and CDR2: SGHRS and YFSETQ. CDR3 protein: CASSLGGKGAVAYEQYF. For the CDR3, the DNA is TGCGCCAGCAGCTTGGGGGGCAAGGGGGCGGTGGCCTACGAGCAGTACTTC.

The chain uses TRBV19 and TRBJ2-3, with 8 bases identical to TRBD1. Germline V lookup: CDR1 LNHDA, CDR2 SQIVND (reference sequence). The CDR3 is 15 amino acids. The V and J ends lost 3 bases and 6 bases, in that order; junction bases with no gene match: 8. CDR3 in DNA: TGTGCCAGTAGTATCATCGGACAGGGAGAGGATACGCAGTATTTT. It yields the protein CASSIIGQGEDTQYF.

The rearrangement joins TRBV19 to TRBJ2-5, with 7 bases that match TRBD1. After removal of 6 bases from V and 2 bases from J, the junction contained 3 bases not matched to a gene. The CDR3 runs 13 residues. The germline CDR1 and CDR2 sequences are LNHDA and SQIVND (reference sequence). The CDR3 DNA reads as TGTGCCAGTAGGAGGGGGCAGCAAGAGACCCAGTACTTC. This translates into CASRRGQQETQYF.

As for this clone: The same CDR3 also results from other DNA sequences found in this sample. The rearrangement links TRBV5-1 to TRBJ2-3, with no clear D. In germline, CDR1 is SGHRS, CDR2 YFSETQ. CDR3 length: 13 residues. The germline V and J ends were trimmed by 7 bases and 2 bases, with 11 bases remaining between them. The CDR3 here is CASSLGHTDTQYF. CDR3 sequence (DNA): TGCGCCAGCTCACTTGGGCACACAGATACGCAGTATTTT.

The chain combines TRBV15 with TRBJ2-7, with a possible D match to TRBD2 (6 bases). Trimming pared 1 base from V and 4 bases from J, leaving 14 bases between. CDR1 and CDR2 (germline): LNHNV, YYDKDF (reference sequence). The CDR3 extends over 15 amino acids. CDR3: CATSRGGLESYEQYF. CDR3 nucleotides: TGTGCCACCAGCAGAGGGGGACTGGAATCTTACGAGCAGTACTTC. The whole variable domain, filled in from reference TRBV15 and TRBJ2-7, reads DAMVIQNPRYQVTQFGKPVTLSCSQTLNHNVMYWYQQKSSQAPKLLFHYYDKDFNNEADTPDNFQSRRPNTSFCFLDIRSPGLGDTAMYLCATSRGGLESYEQYFGPGTRLTVT.

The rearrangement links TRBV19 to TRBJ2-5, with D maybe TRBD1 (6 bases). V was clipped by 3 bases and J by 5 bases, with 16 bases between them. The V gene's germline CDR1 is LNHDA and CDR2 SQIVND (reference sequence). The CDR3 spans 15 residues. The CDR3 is CASSIADDRRETQYF. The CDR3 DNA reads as TGTGCCAGTAGTATCGCGGATGACAGGCGGGAGACCCAGTACTTC.

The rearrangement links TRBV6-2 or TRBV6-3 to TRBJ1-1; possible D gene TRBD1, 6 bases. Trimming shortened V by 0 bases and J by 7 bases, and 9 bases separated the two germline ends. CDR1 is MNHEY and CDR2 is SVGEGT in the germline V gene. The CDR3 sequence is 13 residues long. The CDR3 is CASSYSVGGEAFF. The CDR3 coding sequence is TGTGCCAGCAGTTACTCTGTAGGGGGTGAAGCTTTCTTT.

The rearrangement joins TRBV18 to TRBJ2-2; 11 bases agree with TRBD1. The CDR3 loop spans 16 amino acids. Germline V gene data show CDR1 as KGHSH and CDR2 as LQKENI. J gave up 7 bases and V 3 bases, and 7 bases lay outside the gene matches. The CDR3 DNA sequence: TGTGCCAGCTCACCCGGACAGGGGGCGCTGAACGGGGAGCTGTTTTTT. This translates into CASSPGQGALNGELFF.

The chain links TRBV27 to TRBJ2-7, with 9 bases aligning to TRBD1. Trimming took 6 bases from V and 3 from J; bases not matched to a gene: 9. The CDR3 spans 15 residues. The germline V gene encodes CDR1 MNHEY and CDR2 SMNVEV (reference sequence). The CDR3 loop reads CASRLGQGVYYEQYF. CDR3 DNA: TGTGCCAGCAGATTGGGACAGGGAGTTTACTACGAGCAGTACTTC.

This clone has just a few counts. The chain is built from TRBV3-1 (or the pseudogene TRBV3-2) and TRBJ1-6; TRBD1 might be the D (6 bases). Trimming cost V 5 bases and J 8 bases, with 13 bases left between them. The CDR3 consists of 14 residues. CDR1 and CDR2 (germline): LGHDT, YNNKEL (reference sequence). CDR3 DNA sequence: TGTGCCAGCAGCGCGACAGGTACTGATTCACCCCTCCACTTT. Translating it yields CASSATGTDSPLHF.

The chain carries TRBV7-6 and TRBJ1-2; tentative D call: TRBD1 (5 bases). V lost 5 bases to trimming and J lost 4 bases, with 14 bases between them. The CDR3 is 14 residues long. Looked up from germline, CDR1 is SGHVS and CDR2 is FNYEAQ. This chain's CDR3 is CASSPMGLAYGYTF. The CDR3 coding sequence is TGTGCCAGCAGCCCCATGGGGCTGGCCTATGGCTACACCTTC.

DNA of the CDR3: TGCGCCAGCAGTGACGAAGGGGGAGAGACCCAGTACTTC. It translates to CASSDEGGETQYF. The chain carries TRBV10-2 and TRBJ2-5; tentatively, D is TRBD1 (6 bases). Trimming shortened V by 3 bases and J by 4 bases, and 9 bases separated the two germline ends. Germline CDR1 is WSHSY and CDR2 is SAAADI. The CDR3 extends over 13 amino acids.

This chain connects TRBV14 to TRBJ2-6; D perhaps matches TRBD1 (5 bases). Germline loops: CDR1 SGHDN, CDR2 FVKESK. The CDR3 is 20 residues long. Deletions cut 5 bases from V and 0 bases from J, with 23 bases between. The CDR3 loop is CASSLAAGYRPDSGANVLTF. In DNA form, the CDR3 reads TGTGCCAGCAGCTTAGCCGCAGGGTACCGCCCGGACTCTGGGGCCAACGTCCTGACTTTC. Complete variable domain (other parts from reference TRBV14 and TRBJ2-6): EAGVTQFPSHSVIEKGQTVTLRCDPISGHDNLYWYRRVMGKEIKFLLHFVKESKQDESGMPNNRFLAERTGGTYSTLKVQPAELEDSGVYFCASSLAAGYRPDSGANVLTFGAGSRLTVL.

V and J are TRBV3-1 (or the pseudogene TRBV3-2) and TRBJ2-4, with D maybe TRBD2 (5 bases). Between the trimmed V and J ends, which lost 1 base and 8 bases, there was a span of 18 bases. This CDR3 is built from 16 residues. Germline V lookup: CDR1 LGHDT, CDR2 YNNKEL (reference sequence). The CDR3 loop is CASSQVGNSEADIQYF. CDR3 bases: TGTGCCAGCAGCCAAGTGGGTAATAGCGAGGCGGACATTCAGTACTTC.

The DNA for the CDR3 is TGTGCCAGCAGCAACGACAGGGGGTCTGGCACAGATACGCAGTATTTT. This codes for CASSNDRGSGTDTQYF. The J gene is TRBJ2-3, the V gene TRBV3-1 (or the pseudogene TRBV3-2); 9 bases fit TRBD1. The V segment lost 5 bases and the J segment 1 base; nucleotides outside the gene matches: 7. This CDR3 is 16 amino acids long. Germline lookup yields CDR1 LGHDT and CDR2 YNNKEL (reference sequence).

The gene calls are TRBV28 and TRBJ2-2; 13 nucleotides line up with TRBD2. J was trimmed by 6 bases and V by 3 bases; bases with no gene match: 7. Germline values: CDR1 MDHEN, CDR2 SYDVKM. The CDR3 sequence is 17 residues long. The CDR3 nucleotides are TGTGCCAGCAGTTTTTCAGGACTAGCGGGAGTAGCCGGGGAGCTGTTTTTT. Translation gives CASSFSGLAGVAGELFF.